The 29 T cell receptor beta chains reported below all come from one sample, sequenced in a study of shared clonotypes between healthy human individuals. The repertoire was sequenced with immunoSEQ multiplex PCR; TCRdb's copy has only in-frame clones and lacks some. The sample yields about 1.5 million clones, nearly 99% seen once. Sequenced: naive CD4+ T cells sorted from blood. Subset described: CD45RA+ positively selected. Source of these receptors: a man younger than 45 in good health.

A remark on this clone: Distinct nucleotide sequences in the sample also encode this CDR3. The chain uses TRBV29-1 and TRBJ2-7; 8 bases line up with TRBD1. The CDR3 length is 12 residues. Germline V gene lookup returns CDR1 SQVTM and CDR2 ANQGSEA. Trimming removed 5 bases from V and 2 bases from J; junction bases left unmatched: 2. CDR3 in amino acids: CSVRQGPYEQYF. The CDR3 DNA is TGCAGCGTTAGACAGGGGCCCTACGAGCAGTACTTC.

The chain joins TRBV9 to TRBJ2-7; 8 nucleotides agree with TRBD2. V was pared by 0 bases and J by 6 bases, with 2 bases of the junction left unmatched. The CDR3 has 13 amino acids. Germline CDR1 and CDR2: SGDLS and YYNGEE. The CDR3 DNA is TGTGCCAGCAGCGTAGTTACTAGCGGCGAGCAGTACTTC. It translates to CASSVVTSGEQYF.

The CDR3 region has the DNA TGTGCCAGCAGTGAAACGGGGGGAAAGGGGTTTTGGACTGAAGCTTTCTTT. Residues: CASSETGGKGFWTEAFF. This chain connects TRBV6-1 to TRBJ1-1, with D possibly TRBD1 on 5 matching bases. The CDR3 runs to 17 residues. The germline CDR1 and CDR2 sequences are MNHNS and SASEGT. Trimming cost V 2 bases and J 5 bases, with 21 bases left between them.

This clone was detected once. The chain's CDR3 is CASSPSGLGQPQHF. The CDR3 coding sequence is TGTGCCAGCAGTCCATCGGGGCTAGGGCAGCCCCAGCATTTT. The chain carries TRBV28 and TRBJ1-5, with a tentative D call TRBD1 (5 bases). The CDR3 consists of 14 residues. The germline V gene encodes CDR1 MDHEN and CDR2 SYDVKM. Between the trimmed V and J ends, which lost 5 bases and 7 bases, there was a span of 15 bases.

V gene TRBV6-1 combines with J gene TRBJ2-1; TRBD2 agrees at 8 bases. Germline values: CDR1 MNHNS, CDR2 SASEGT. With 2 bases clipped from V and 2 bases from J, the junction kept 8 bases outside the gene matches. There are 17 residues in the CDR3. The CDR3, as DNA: TGTGCCAGCAGTGAATTCTGGGGGACTAGTCCCTACAATGAGCAGTTCTTC. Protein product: CASSEFWGTSPYNEQFF.

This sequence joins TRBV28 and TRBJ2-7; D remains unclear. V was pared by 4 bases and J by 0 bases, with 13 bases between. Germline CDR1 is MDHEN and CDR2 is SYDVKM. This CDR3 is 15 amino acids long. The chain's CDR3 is CASSYWGTSSYEQYF. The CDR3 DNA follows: TGTGCCAGCAGTTATTGGGGAACGAGCTCCTACGAGCAGTACTTC.

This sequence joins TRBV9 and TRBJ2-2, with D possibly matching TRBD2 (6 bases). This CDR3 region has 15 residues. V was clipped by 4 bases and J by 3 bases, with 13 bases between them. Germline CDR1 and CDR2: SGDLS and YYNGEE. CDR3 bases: TGTGCCAGCAGCCCGGACTACCTGTACACCGGGGAGCTGTTTTTT. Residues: CASSPDYLYTGELFF.

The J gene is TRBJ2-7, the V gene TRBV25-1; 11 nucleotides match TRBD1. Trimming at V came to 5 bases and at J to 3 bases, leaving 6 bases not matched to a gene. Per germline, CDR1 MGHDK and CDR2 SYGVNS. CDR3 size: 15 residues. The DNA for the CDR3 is TGTGCCAGCAGTAGCGCCGGGACAGGGGGCTACGAGCAGTACTTC. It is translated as CASSSAGTGGYEQYF.

CDR3 sequence reads: CASSFGRVGGNTIYF. The CDR3 DNA sequence: TGTGCCAGCAGTTTCGGGAGGGTAGGAGGAAACACCATATATTTT. The chain couples TRBV28 to TRBJ1-3; D ambiguous. The CDR3 consists of 15 residues. Germline V gene data show CDR1 as MDHEN and CDR2 as SYDVKM. Trimming took off 3 bases at V and 4 bases at J, with 13 bases between the two ends.

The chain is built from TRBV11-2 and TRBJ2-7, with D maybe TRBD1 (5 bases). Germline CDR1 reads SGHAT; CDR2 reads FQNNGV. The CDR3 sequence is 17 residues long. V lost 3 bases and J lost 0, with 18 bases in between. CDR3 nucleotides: TGTGCCAGCAGCTTCTACGGAATTACAGGTCTCTCCTACGAGCAGTACTTC. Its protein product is CASSFYGITGLSYEQYF.

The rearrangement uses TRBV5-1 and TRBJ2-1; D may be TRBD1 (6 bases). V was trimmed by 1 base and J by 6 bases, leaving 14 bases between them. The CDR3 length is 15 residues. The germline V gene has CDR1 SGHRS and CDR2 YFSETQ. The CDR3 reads CASSLNSPRGNEQFF. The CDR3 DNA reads TGCGCCAGCAGCTTGAACAGCCCCAGGGGCAATGAGCAGTTCTTC.

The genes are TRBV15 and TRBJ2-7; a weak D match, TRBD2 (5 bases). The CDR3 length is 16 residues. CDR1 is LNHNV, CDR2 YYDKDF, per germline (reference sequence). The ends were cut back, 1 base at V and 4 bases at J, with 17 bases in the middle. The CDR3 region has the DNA TGTGCCACCAGCAGAGGGCCTGGGAGAGGTAATTACGAGCAGTACTTC. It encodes CATSRGPGRGNYEQYF.

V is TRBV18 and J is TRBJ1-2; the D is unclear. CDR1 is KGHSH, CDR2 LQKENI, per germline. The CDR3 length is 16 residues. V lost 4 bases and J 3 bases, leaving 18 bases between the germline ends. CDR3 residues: CASSLKTQSSDYGYTF. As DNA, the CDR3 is TGTGCCAGCTCACTAAAAACCCAATCCTCCGACTATGGCTACACCTTC.

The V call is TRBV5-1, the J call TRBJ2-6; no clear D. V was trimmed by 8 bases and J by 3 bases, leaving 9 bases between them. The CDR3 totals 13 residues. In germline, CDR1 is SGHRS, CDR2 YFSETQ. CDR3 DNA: TGCGCCAGTAGGCTGGTTGGGGCCAACGTCCTGACTTTC. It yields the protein CASRLVGANVLTF.

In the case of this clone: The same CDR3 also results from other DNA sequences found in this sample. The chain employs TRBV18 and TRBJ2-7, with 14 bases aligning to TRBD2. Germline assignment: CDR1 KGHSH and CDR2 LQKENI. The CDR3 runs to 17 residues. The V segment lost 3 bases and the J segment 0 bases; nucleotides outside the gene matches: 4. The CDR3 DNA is TGTGCCAGCTCACCCCGTGGACTAGCGGGAGGCTCCTACGAGCAGTACTTC. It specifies CASSPRGLAGGSYEQYF.

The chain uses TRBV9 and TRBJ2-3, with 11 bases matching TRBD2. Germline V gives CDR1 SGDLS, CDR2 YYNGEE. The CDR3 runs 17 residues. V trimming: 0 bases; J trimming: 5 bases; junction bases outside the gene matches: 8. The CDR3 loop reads CASSVALAGGQGDTQYF. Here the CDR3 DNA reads TGTGCCAGCAGCGTAGCCCTAGCGGGAGGCCAGGGAGATACGCAGTATTTT.

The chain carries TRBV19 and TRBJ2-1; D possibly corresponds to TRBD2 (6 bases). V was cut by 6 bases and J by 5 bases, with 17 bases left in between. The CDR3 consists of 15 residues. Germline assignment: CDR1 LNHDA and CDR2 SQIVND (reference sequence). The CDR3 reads CASRAGPAFDNEQFF. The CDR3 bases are TGTGCCAGTAGAGCGGGTCCGGCCTTCGACAATGAGCAGTTCTTC.

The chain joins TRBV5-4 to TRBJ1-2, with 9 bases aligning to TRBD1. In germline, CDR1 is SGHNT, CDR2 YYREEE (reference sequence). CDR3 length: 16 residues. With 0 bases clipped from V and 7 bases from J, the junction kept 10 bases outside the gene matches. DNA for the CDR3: TGTGCCAGCAGCTTGGACAGGGGGCGGCGGGTAGGTGGCTACACCTTC. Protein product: CASSLDRGRRVGGYTF. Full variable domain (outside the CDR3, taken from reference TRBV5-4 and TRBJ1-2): ETGVTQSPTHLIKTRGQQVTLRCSSQSGHNTVSWYQQALGQGPQFIFQYYREEENGRGNFPPRFSGLQFPNYSSELNVNALELDDSALYLCASSLDRGRRVGGYTFGSGTRLTVV.

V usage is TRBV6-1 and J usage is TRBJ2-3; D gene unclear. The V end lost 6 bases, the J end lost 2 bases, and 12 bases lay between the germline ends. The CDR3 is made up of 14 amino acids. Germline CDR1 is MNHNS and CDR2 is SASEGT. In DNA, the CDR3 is TGTGCCAGCAGCCCGGCACGGGCCACAGATACGCAGTATTTT. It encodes CASSPARATDTQYF.

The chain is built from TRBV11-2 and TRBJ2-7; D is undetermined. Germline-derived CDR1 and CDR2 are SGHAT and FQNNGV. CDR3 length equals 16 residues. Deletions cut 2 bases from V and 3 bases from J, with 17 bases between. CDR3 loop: CASSLMGPTGNYEQYF. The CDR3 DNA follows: TGTGCCAGCAGCTTAATGGGCCCCACTGGCAACTACGAGCAGTACTTC.

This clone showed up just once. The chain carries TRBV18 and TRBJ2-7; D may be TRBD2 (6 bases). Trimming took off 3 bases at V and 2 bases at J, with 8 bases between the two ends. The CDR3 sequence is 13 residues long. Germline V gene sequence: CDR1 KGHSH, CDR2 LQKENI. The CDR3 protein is CASSPGSPYEQYF. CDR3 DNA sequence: TGTGCCAGCTCACCCGGGAGCCCCTACGAGCAGTACTTC.

In DNA form, the CDR3 reads TGTGCCAGTAGCGAAGCCCGACTAGCGGGAGGGATCGGGCAGTTCTTC. Amino acids: CASSEARLAGGIGQFF. J is TRBJ2-1 and V is TRBV19, with 14 bases matching TRBD2. Germline loops: CDR1 LNHDA, CDR2 SQIVND (reference sequence). The ends lost 6 bases at V and 12 bases at J; junction bases unmatched: 13. This CDR3 is built from 16 residues.

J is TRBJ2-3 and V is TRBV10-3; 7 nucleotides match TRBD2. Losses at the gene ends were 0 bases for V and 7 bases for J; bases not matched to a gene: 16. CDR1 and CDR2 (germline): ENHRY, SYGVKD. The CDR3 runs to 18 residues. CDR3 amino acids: CAISESRGPGGSAYTQYF. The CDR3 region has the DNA TGTGCCATCAGTGAGTCTCGGGGACCCGGCGGGAGCGCGTATACGCAGTATTTT.

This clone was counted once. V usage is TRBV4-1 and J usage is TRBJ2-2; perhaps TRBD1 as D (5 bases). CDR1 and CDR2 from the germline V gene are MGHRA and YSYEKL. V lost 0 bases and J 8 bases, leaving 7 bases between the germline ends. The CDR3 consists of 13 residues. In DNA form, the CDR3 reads TGCGCCAGCAGCCAAGATCCAGGGGGGGAGCTGTTTTTT. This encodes CASSQDPGGELFF.

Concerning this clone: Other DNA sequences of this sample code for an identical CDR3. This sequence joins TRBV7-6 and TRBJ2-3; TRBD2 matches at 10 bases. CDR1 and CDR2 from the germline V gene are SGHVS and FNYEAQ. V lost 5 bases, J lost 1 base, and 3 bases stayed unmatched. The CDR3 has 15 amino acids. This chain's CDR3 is CASSPLAGGTDTQYF. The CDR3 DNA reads TGTGCCAGCAGCCCCCTAGCGGGAGGCACAGATACGCAGTATTTT.

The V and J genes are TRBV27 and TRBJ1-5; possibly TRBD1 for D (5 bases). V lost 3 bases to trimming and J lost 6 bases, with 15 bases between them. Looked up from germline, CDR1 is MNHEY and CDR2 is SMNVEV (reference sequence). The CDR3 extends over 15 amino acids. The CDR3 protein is CASSFAGSVVQPQHF. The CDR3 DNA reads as TGTGCCAGCAGTTTTGCAGGGTCGGTAGTTCAGCCCCAGCATTTT.

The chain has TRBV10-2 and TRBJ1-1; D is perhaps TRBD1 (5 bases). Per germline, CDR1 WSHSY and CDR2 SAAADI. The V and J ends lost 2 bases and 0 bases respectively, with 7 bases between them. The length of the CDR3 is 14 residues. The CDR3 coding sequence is TGCGCCAGCAGTGAGCGACAGCTGAACACTGAAGCTTTCTTT. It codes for CASSERQLNTEAFF.

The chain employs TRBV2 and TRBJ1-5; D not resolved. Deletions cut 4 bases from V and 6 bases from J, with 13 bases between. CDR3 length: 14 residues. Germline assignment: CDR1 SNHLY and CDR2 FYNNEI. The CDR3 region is CASSVRGLSQPQHF. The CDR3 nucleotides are TGTGCCAGCAGTGTCAGAGGGTTGAGTCAGCCCCAGCATTTT.

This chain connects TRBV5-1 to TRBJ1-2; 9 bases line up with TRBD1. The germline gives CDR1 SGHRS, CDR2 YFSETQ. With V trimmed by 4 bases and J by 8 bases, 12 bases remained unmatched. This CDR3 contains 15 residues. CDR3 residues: CASSTAPGQGVGYTF. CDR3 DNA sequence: TGCGCCAGCAGCACGGCCCCGGGACAGGGAGTCGGCTACACCTTC.